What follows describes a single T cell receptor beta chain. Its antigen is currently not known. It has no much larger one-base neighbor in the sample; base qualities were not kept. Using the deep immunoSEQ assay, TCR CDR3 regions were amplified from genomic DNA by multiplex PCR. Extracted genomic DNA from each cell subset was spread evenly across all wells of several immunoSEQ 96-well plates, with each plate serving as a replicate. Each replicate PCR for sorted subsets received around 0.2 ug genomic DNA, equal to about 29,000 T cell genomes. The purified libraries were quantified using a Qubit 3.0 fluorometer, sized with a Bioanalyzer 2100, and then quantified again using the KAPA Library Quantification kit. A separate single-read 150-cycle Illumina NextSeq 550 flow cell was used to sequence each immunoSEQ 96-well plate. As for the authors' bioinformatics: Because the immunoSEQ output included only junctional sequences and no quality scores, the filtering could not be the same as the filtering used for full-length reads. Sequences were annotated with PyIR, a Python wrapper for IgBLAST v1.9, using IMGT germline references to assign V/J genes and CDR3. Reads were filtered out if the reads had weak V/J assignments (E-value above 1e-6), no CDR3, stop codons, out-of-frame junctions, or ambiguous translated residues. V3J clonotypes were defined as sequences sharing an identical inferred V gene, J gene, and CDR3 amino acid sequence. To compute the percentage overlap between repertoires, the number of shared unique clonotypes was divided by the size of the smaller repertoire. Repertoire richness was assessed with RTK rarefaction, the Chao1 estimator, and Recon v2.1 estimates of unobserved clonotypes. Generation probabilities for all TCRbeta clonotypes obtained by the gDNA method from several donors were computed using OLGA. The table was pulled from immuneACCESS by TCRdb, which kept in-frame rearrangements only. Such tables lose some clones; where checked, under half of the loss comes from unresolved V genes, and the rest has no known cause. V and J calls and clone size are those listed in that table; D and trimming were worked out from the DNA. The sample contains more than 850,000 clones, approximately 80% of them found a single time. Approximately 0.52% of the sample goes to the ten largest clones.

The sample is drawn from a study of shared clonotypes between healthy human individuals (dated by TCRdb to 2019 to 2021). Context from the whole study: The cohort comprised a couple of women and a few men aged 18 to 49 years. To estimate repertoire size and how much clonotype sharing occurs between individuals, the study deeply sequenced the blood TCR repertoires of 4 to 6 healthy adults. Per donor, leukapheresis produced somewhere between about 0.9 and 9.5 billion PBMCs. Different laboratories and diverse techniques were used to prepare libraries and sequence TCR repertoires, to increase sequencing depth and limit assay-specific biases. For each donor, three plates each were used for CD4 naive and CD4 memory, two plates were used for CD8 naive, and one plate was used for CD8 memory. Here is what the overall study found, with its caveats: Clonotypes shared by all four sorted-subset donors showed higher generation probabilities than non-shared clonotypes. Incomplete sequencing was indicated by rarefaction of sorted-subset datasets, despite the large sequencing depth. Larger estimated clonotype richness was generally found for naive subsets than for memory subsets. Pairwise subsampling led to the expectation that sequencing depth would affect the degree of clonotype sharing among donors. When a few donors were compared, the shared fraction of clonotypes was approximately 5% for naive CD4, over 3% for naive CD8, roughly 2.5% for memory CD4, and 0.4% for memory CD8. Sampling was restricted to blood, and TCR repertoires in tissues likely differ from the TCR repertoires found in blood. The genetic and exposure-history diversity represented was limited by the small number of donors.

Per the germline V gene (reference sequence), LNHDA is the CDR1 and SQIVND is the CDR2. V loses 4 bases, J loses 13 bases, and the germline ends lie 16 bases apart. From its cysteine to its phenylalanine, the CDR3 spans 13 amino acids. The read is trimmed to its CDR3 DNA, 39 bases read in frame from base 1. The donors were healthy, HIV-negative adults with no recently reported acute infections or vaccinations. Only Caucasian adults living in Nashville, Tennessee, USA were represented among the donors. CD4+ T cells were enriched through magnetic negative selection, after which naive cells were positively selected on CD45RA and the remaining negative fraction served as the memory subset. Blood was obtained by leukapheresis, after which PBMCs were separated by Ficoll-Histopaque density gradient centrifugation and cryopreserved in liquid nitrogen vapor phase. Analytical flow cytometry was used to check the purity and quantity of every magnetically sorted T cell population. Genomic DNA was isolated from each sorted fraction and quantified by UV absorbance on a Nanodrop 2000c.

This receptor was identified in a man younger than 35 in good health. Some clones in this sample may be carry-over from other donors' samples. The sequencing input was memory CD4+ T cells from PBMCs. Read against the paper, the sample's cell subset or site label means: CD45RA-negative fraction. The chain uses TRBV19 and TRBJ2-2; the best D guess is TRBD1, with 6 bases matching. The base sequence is TGTGCCAGTAGTAACCACAGGGATTTTAGGCTGTTTTTT. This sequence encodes CASSNHRDFRLFF.